These 11 T cell receptor beta chains were all obtained from the same sample, sequenced in a study of T-cell memory formation after mild COVID-19. TCRdb passed the 5' RACE reads through MiXCR, listing each CDR3 protein once. The sample yields roughly 99,000 distinct CDR3 sequences, roughly an eighth seen once. Material for sequencing was PBMCs or a T cell subset sorted from them (not recorded which). The receptors were sampled from a man between 18 and 35 years old who had mild COVID-19 (a few samples of this study predate the infection). Cell type and time point are not known.

This clonotype was counted at least ten times. The chain carries TRBV6-5 and TRBJ1-1; tentative D call: TRBD1 (5 bases). Germline V gene sequence: CDR1 MNHEY, CDR2 SVGAGI. This CDR3 has 12 amino acids. The germline V and J ends were trimmed by 5 bases and 7 bases, with 11 bases remaining between them. CDR3 sequence: CASSQGPIEAFF. The DNA of the CDR3 is TGTGCCAGCAGTCAGGGACCCATTGAAGCTTTCTTT.

This clonotype is a singleton in its sample. The rearrangement links TRBV4-3 to TRBJ2-7; 7 nucleotides line up with TRBD1. Germline V gives CDR1 LGHNA, CDR2 YSLEER. V gave up 1 base and J gave up 1 base; unmatched junction bases: 4. CDR3 length: 15 amino acids. The CDR3 protein is CASSQVVTGSYEQYF. In DNA form, the CDR3 reads TGCGCCAGCAGCCAAGTGGTGACAGGGTCCTACGAGCAGTACTTC.

This clonotype was observed at least ten times. V is TRBV7-3 and J is TRBJ2-3; D possibly matches TRBD1 or TRBD2 (7 bases each). Germline CDR1 SGHTA, CDR2 FQGTGA. The CDR3 extends over 15 amino acids. The V end lost 3 bases, the J end lost 5 bases, and 15 bases lay between the germline ends. CDR3 sequence reads: CASSFVRGGRDTQYF. CDR3 DNA sequence: TGTGCCAGCAGCTTTGTCAGGGGGGGCCGAGATACGCAGTATTTT.

At least ten counts were recorded for this clonotype. The J gene is TRBJ2-1, the V gene TRBV4-3, with TRBD2 matching 7 bases. Germline V gene data show CDR1 as LGHNA and CDR2 as YSLEER. V lost 3 bases and J lost 4; bases outside the gene matches: 9. The CDR3 loop spans 16 amino acids. The CDR3 DNA sequence: TGCGCCAGCAGCCACCCAGGGTGGGGGGGGTACAATGAGCAGTTCTTC. This gives the protein CASSHPGWGGYNEQFF.

This clonotype was seen many times. The CDR3 DNA sequence: TGTGCCAGCAGCTTGGGTGAGCATGAGCAGTTCTTC. Translation: CASSLGEHEQFF. The chain couples TRBV5-6 to TRBJ2-1, with no clear D. The germline CDR1 and CDR2 sequences are SGHDT and YYEEEE. V lost 0 bases, J lost 8 bases, and 6 bases lay in between. The CDR3 is made up of 12 amino acids. Together with reference TRBV5-6 and TRBJ2-1, the CDR3 gives the full variable domain: DAGVTQSPTHLIKTRGQQVTLRCSPKSGHDTVSWYQQALGQGPQFIFQYYEEEERQRGNFPDRFSGHQFPNYSSELNVNALLLGDSALYLCASSLGEHEQFFGPGTRLTVL.

The genes are TRBV4-1 and TRBJ2-3; 7 bases agree with TRBD1. Germline-derived CDR1 and CDR2 are MGHRA and YSYEKL. V was pared by 7 bases and J by 0 bases, with 7 bases of the junction left unmatched. The CDR3 runs to 15 residues. The CDR3 region is CASNSWTGSTDTQYF. CDR3 sequence (DNA): TGCGCCAGCAACAGTTGGACAGGCAGCACAGATACGCAGTATTTT.

This clonotype has more than one count but fewer than ten. The chain carries TRBV6-2 or TRBV6-3 and TRBJ2-1; D ambiguous. This CDR3 is built from 13 residues. The germline V gene encodes CDR1 MNHEY and CDR2 SVGEGT. V was cut by 2 bases and J by 2 bases, with 4 bases left in between. The CDR3 coding sequence is TGTGCCAGCAGTTACACGGCCTACAATGAGCAGTTCTTC. It codes for CASSYTAYNEQFF.

CDR3 in amino acids: CASSQGVVTTSGEETQYF. The CDR3 bases are TGTGCCAGCAGCCAAGGAGTAGTAACCACTAGCGGGGAAGAGACCCAGTACTTC. The chain links TRBV3-1 to TRBJ2-5; TRBD2 aligns across 10 bases. Losses at the gene ends were 1 base for V and 3 bases for J; bases not matched to a gene: 11. From germline, CDR1 is LGHDT and CDR2 YNNKEL (reference sequence). This CDR3 is built from 18 residues.

This clonotype was observed a handful of times. The chain links TRBV5-6 to TRBJ2-4; 7 nucleotides align to TRBD2. The CDR3 totals 13 residues. Germline CDR1 is SGHDT and CDR2 is YYEEEE. Trimming at V came to 4 bases and at J to 7 bases, leaving 5 bases not matched to a gene. The CDR3 DNA follows: TGTGCCAGCAGCGGAGCGGGGTTGAACATTCAGTACTTC. Translating gives CASSGAGLNIQYF.

This clonotype was picked up many times. The rearrangement joins TRBV7-2 to TRBJ2-1; weak D call: TRBD2 (5 bases). The CDR3 is made up of 17 amino acids. The germline V gene encodes CDR1 SGHTA and CDR2 FQGNSA. With 3 bases removed from V and 5 bases from J, the gap between germline ends came to 20 bases. The CDR3 region is CASSLDIGHGIHNEQFF. The CDR3 region has the DNA TGTGCCAGCAGCTTGGATATAGGGCACGGGATTCACAATGAGCAGTTCTTC.

This clonotype was counted a few times. The rearrangement links TRBV4-3 to TRBJ2-1; D is perhaps TRBD2 (6 bases). Germline CDR1 and CDR2: LGHNA and YSLEER. This CDR3 is 17 amino acids long. V dropped 1 base and J dropped 4 bases, with 17 bases sitting between them. DNA for the CDR3: TGCGCCAGCAGCCAAGCACCGTCGGCGGGGCCTTACAATGAGCAGTTCTTC. This gives the protein CASSQAPSAGPYNEQFF.